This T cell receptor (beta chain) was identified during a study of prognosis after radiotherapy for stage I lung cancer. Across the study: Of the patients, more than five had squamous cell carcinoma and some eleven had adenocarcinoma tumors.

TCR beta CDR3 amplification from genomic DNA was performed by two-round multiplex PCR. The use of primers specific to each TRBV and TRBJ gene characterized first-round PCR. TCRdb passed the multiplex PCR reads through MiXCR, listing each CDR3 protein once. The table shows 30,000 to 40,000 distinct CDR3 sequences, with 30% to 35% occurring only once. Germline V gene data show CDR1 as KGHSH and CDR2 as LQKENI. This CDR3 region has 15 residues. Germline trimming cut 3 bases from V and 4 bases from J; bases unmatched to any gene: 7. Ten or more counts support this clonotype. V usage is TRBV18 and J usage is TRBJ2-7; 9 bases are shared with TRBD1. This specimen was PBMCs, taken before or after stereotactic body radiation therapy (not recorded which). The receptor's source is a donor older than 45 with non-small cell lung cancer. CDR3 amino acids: CASSPSGTGPYEQYF. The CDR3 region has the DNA TGTGCCAGCTCACCGTCCGGGACAGGGCCATACGAGCAGTACTTC.